The 28 T cell receptor beta chains below come from one sample, sequenced in a study of blood T cell repertoires in COVID-19. The assay was immunoSEQ multiplex PCR, and TCRdb's table has in-frame clones only and misses some. The sample holds about 300,000 clones, 85% to 90% seen once. Sequenced: peripheral blood. The receptors here all came from a middle-aged man with acute or convalescent COVID-19.

The chain is built from TRBV12-3 or TRBV12-4 and TRBJ1-5; possibly TRBD1 for D (5 bases). V was cut by 3 bases and J by 13 bases, with 13 bases left in between. There are 12 residues in the CDR3. CDR3 sequence: CASSLWGRPQHF. CDR3 nucleotides: TGTGCCAGCAGTTTGTGGGGCAGACCACAGCATTTT.

The V gene is TRBV10-3, the J gene TRBJ1-5; D may be TRBD1 (6 bases). V was cut by 11 bases and J by 2 bases, with 31 bases left in between. From germline, CDR1 is ENHRY and CDR2 SYGVKD. The CDR3 is 19 residues long. Here the CDR3 DNA reads TGTGCCGATTCCGGGCACCGGGACAACGGGGACAACGGCAATCAGCCCCAGCATTTT. Protein product: CADSGHRDNGDNGNQPQHF.

J is TRBJ2-1 and V is TRBV5-5; TRBD2 matches 13 bases. Germline-derived CDR1 and CDR2 are SGHKS and YYEKEE (reference sequence). With 5 bases clipped from V and 5 bases from J, the junction kept 7 bases outside the gene matches. The CDR3 is 16 amino acids. The CDR3 DNA sequence: TGTGCCAGCAGGCTTGGAACTAGCGGGGGGGACAATGAGCAGTTCTTC. Translated: CASRLGTSGGDNEQFF.

V usage is TRBV19 and J usage is TRBJ2-7; TRBD2 matches at 9 bases. CDR1 and CDR2 (germline): LNHDA, SQIVND (reference sequence). The CDR3 sequence is 16 residues long. With 3 bases clipped from V and 5 bases from J, the junction kept 11 bases outside the gene matches. The CDR3 region has the DNA TGTGCCAGTAGTATCTCCTTTCTAGCGGGGATAAACGAGCAGTACTTC. Its protein is CASSISFLAGINEQYF.

The gene calls are TRBV29-1 and TRBJ1-1; D remains unclear. Germline V gene sequence: CDR1 SQVTM, CDR2 ANQGSEA. The V end lost 7 bases, the J end lost 1 base, and 7 bases lay between the germline ends. The CDR3 has 11 residues. The CDR3 loop reads CSGRGNTEAFF. The CDR3 bases are TGCAGCGGCCGGGGGAACACTGAAGCTTTCTTT.

The genes are TRBV5-4 and TRBJ1-1; D perhaps matches TRBD1 (6 bases). CDR1 and CDR2 from the germline V gene are SGHNT and YYREEE (reference sequence). Trimming cost V 2 bases and J 0 bases, with 11 bases left between them. The CDR3 consists of 15 residues. This chain's CDR3 is CASSFRTAVNTEAFF. DNA of the CDR3: TGTGCCAGCAGCTTCAGGACAGCCGTGAACACTGAAGCTTTCTTT.

V and J are TRBV15 and TRBJ1-6; possible D gene TRBD1, 5 bases. The CDR3 contains 15 residues. With 4 bases removed from V and 0 bases from J, the gap between germline ends came to 7 bases. Germline CDR1 reads LNHNV; CDR2 reads YYDKDF (reference sequence). This chain's CDR3 is CATSKGDSYNSPLHF. The CDR3 DNA follows: TGTGCCACCAGCAAAGGGGACTCCTATAATTCACCCCTCCACTTT.

This chain links TRBV2 with TRBJ2-7, with 9 bases lining up with TRBD2. The CDR3 consists of 15 residues. V shed 7 bases, J shed 0 bases, and the junction held 7 bases outside the gene matches. CDR1 is SNHLY, CDR2 FYNNEI, per germline. The CDR3 coding sequence is TGTGCCAGCAACGCAGCGGGGGGTCTCTCCTACGAGCAGTACTTC. Encoded protein: CASNAAGGLSYEQYF.

This clone was found many times. The CDR3 here is CAISESGLAGGQTDTQYF. For the CDR3, the DNA is TGTGCCATCAGTGAGTCTGGACTAGCGGGGGGGCAGACAGATACGCAGTATTTT. The V call is TRBV10-3, the J call TRBJ2-3; the match to TRBD2 covers 15 bases. The V and J ends lost 0 bases and 3 bases, in that order; junction bases with no gene match: 4. Germline loops: CDR1 ENHRY, CDR2 SYGVKD. The CDR3 length is 18 residues.

In nucleotides, the CDR3 is TGTGCCAGCAGGTTAGCGGATACGCAGTATTTT. It codes for CASRLADTQYF. This sequence joins TRBV2 and TRBJ2-3, with D perhaps TRBD2 (5 bases). This CDR3 region has 11 residues. V shed 6 bases and J shed 6 bases, with 7 bases lying between them. Germline V CDR1 and CDR2: SNHLY, FYNNEI.

The chain is built from TRBV7-3 and TRBJ1-4; D remains ambiguous. This CDR3 contains 15 residues. V lost 3 bases and J 1 base, leaving 9 bases between the germline ends. Germline V gene sequence: CDR1 SGHTA, CDR2 FQGTGA. The CDR3 nucleotides are TGTGCCAGCAGCTTGTCCGGGATAACTAATGAAAAACTGTTTTTT. Translating gives CASSLSGITNEKLFF.

The chain links TRBV3-1 (or the pseudogene TRBV3-2) to TRBJ2-2, with a weak D call TRBD2 (6 bases). Germline V lookup: CDR1 LGHDT, CDR2 YNNKEL (reference sequence). Trimming cost V 6 bases and J 5 bases, with 22 bases left between them. The CDR3 is made up of 17 amino acids. DNA for the CDR3: TGTGCCAGCAGTCTTGCGGGGCACAGCAGAAGGACCGGGGAGCTGTTTTTT. Amino acid sequence: CASSLAGHSRRTGELFF.

The rearrangement links TRBV19 to TRBJ2-1; 8 bases are shared with TRBD1. The V segment lost 6 bases and the J segment 0 bases; nucleotides outside the gene matches: 7. CDR1 is LNHDA, CDR2 SQIVND, per germline (reference sequence). The CDR3 runs 16 residues. The CDR3 is CASSFDRGVSYNEQFF. The CDR3 nucleotides are TGTGCCAGTAGCTTCGACAGGGGAGTCTCCTACAATGAGCAGTTCTTC.

This chain joins TRBV19 and TRBJ1-2; no reliable D call. V was clipped by 1 base and J by 5 bases, with 11 bases between them. Per germline, CDR1 LNHDA and CDR2 SQIVND (reference sequence). The CDR3 runs 14 residues. The CDR3 coding sequence is TGTGCCAGTAGTATAGTAGTCGGAGAATATGGCTACACCTTC. This codes for CASSIVVGEYGYTF.

The chain is built from TRBV5-1 and TRBJ1-1; TRBD1 matches 8 bases. With V trimmed by 4 bases and J by 6 bases, 14 bases remained unmatched. Germline CDR1 reads SGHRS; CDR2 reads YFSETQ. The CDR3 sequence is 16 residues long. CDR3 loop: CASSPNRGSFSAEAFF. DNA for the CDR3: TGCGCCAGCAGCCCCAACAGGGGGAGTTTTTCGGCTGAAGCTTTCTTT.

This rearrangement joins TRBV12-3 or TRBV12-4 to TRBJ1-3, with D unclear. This CDR3 spans 12 amino acids. The germline V and J ends were trimmed by 7 bases and 8 bases, with 12 bases remaining between them. CDR3: CASTTPGDTIYF. The CDR3 DNA reads TGTGCCAGCACCACTCCGGGTGACACCATATATTTT.

The J gene is TRBJ2-3, the V gene TRBV7-9; no clear D gene. CDR3 length: 13 residues. The germline V gene has CDR1 SEHNR and CDR2 FQNEAQ (reference sequence). V was clipped by 2 bases and J by 6 bases, with 9 bases between them. In nucleotides, the CDR3 is TGTGCCAGCAGCTTATCTATCGGGGATACGCAGTATTTT. Translated: CASSLSIGDTQYF.

The gene calls are TRBV24-1 and TRBJ2-7; the D gene is possibly TRBD2 (5 bases). Trimming shortened V by 2 bases and J by 3 bases, and 7 bases separated the two germline ends. The germline V gene has CDR1 KGHDR and CDR2 SFDVKD. This CDR3 contains 13 residues. DNA of the CDR3: TGTGCCACCAGTGATTCCGGGGACTACGAGCAGTACTTC. This codes for CATSDSGDYEQYF.

J is TRBJ1-2 and V is TRBV24-1, with a possible D match to TRBD1 (5 bases). The CDR3 totals 14 residues. Germline CDR1 KGHDR, CDR2 SFDVKD. V lost 2 bases and J 6 bases, leaving 12 bases between the germline ends. The CDR3 DNA sequence: TGTGCCACCAGTGATTCGGGGGGGACGAATGGCTACACCTTC. Translated, it gives CATSDSGGTNGYTF.

The CDR3 DNA sequence: TGTGCCAGCAGCTCGACAGGGGCCCCTAATTCACCCCTCCACTTT. Translation gives CASSSTGAPNSPLHF. The chain uses TRBV7-2 and TRBJ1-6, with TRBD1 identical over 8 bases. CDR3 length: 15 residues. With V trimmed by 4 bases and J by 6 bases, 5 bases remained unmatched. Germline V gene data show CDR1 as SGHTA and CDR2 as FQGNSA.

This clone was observed a handful of times. The rearrangement uses TRBV2 and TRBJ2-7, with TRBD1 matching 8 bases. The CDR3 consists of 14 residues. Germline CDR1 and CDR2: SNHLY and FYNNEI. V shed 7 bases and J 4 bases; nucleotides not matched to a gene: 9. The CDR3 region is CASNWGQASYEQYF. DNA of the CDR3: TGTGCCAGCAACTGGGGACAGGCCTCGTACGAGCAGTACTTC.

This chain connects TRBV5-5 to TRBJ1-1; D gene ambiguous. This CDR3 contains 14 residues. Germline V gene sequence: CDR1 SGHKS, CDR2 YYEKEE (reference sequence). Trimming pared 2 bases from V and 0 bases from J, leaving 8 bases between. As DNA, the CDR3 is TGTGCCAGCAGCTTTGCGAGTATGAACACTGAAGCTTTCTTT. Its protein product is CASSFASMNTEAFF.

This chain's CDR3 is CSASSGTYEQYF. The CDR3 DNA reads TGCAGTGCTAGTTCGGGGACCTACGAGCAGTACTTC. The J gene is TRBJ2-7, the V gene TRBV20-1; a weak D match, TRBD2 (5 bases). CDR3 length equals 12 residues. V shed 3 bases and J shed 2 bases, with 8 bases lying between them. Germline V gives CDR1 DFQATT, CDR2 SNEGSKA (reference sequence).

The chain joins TRBV2 to TRBJ1-1; 8 bases agree with TRBD1. Germline CDR1 and CDR2: SNHLY and FYNNEI. After removal of 10 bases from V and 8 bases from J, the junction contained 15 bases not matched to a gene. The CDR3 loop spans 14 amino acids. The CDR3 here is CAMTGDGEGAEAFF. The CDR3 coding sequence is TGTGCCATGACAGGGGACGGCGAGGGTGCCGAAGCTTTCTTT.

V gene TRBV6-5 combines with J gene TRBJ2-2; D not certain. V lost 1 base and J lost 4, with 10 bases in between. There are 15 residues in the CDR3. Looked up from germline, CDR1 is MNHEY and CDR2 is SVGAGI. CDR3 loop: CASSYYTTSTGELFF. CDR3 coding DNA: TGTGCCAGCAGTTACTACACCACCAGCACCGGGGAGCTGTTTTTT.

The chain links TRBV24-1 to TRBJ2-2; 9 bases fit TRBD2. In germline, CDR1 is KGHDR, CDR2 SFDVKD. The CDR3 runs to 16 residues. The V segment lost 2 bases and the J segment 5 bases; nucleotides outside the gene matches: 5. CDR3: CATSDWASGKTGELFF. DNA for the CDR3: TGTGCCACCAGTGATTGGGCTAGCGGGAAGACCGGGGAGCTGTTTTTT.

The genes are TRBV3-1 (or the pseudogene TRBV3-2) and TRBJ1-1; D perhaps matches TRBD1 (6 bases). The V end lost 3 bases, the J end lost 0 bases, and 8 bases lay between the germline ends. Germline values: CDR1 LGHDT, CDR2 YNNKEL (reference sequence). The CDR3 loop spans 14 amino acids. CDR3 DNA sequence: TGTGCCAGCAGCCACGGACAGTTGAACACTGAAGCTTTCTTT. This translates into CASSHGQLNTEAFF.

The chain recombines TRBV18 with TRBJ1-3; 11 bases fit TRBD1. Germline loops: CDR1 KGHSH, CDR2 LQKENI. The CDR3 extends over 15 amino acids. J was trimmed by 7 bases and V by 3 bases; bases with no gene match: 5. The CDR3 bases are TGTGCCAGCTCACCCGGACAGGGGGCAAGGAACACCATATATTTT. Protein sequence: CASSPGQGARNTIYF.